Listed below are T cell receptor beta chains from one sample, sequenced in a study of blood T cells in healthy people across ages. Each CDR3 protein gets one entry after TCRdb re-called the 5' RACE reads with MiXCR. The sample carries hundreds of thousands of distinct CDR3 sequences, about three fifths recorded once. The sample taken for sequencing was blood. Every receptor here comes from a man between 25 and 39 years old in good health. The CDR3 runs from the conserved cysteine through the conserved F or W. The order of the fields is J gene, V gene, D gene, clone size, CDR3 protein, CDR3 DNA. D genes are given only for firm matches. Clone size is stated in some rows and not others, as once, few, many or a class when expanded.

j_call: TRBJ1-1; v_call: TRBV6-6; d_call: -; clone_size: -; cdr3_aa: CASSSYGAGWDAFF; cdr3_nt: TGTGCCAGCAGTTCTTATGGGGCAGGGTGGGATGCTTTCTTT
j_call: TRBJ1-6; v_call: TRBV12-3/TRBV12-4; d_call: -; clone_size: -; cdr3_aa: CASSLGTYYNSPLHF; cdr3_nt: TGTGCCAGCAGCCTCGGGACATACTATAATTCACCCCTCCACTTT
j_call: TRBJ2-1; v_call: TRBV6-5; d_call: TRBD2; clone_size: many; cdr3_aa: CASSFSGTNNEQFF; cdr3_nt: TGTGCCAGCAGTTTTAGCGGGACCAACAATGAGCAGTTCTTC
j_call: TRBJ1-2; v_call: TRBV10-3; d_call: -; clone_size: -; cdr3_aa: CAIQGPRASANYGYTF; cdr3_nt: TGTGCCATCCAGGGTCCCCGTGCGTCGGCTAACTATGGCTACACCTTC
j_call: TRBJ2-3; v_call: TRBV2; d_call: TRBD2; clone_size: -; cdr3_aa: CASSPGTTGDTQYF; cdr3_nt: TGTGCCAGCAGTCCCGGGACTACAGGAGATACGCAGTATTTT
j_call: TRBJ2-7; v_call: TRBV9; d_call: -; clone_size: many; cdr3_aa: CASSPRGLGSYEQYF; cdr3_nt: TGTGCCAGCAGCCCTCGGGGATTGGGCTCCTACGAGCAGTACTTC
j_call: TRBJ2-7; v_call: TRBV21-1; d_call: -; clone_size: -; cdr3_aa: CASSKGHPGTDGASYEQYF; cdr3_nt: TGTGCCAGCAGCAAGGGACATCCCGGGACAGACGGAGCCTCCTACGAGCAGTACTTC
j_call: TRBJ1-2; v_call: TRBV3-1; d_call: TRBD1; clone_size: -; cdr3_aa: CASSQDRGTVQHGYTF; cdr3_nt: TGTGCCAGCAGCCAAGACCGGGGGACAGTCCAACATGGCTACACCTTC
j_call: TRBJ2-7; v_call: TRBV20-1; d_call: -; clone_size: -; cdr3_aa: CSASDIPGTGEQYF; cdr3_nt: TGCAGTGCTAGCGATATACCCGGGACGGGCGAGCAGTACTTC
j_call: TRBJ1-2; v_call: TRBV21-1; d_call: -; clone_size: -; cdr3_aa: CASSTGAGTGWSGNYGYTF; cdr3_nt: TGTGCCAGCAGCACCGGTGCTGGGACAGGGTGGAGTGGGAACTATGGCTACACCTTC
j_call: TRBJ2-5; v_call: TRBV5-1; d_call: TRBD2; clone_size: few; cdr3_aa: CASSLAGAGVTETQYF; cdr3_nt: TGCGCCAGCAGCTTGGCCGGAGCGGGAGTTACAGAGACCCAGTACTTC
j_call: TRBJ1-2; v_call: TRBV20-1; d_call: -; clone_size: -; cdr3_aa: CSARDGAKGGGYTF; cdr3_nt: TGCAGTGCTAGAGATGGGGCTAAGGGTGGAGGCTACACCTTC
j_call: TRBJ1-1; v_call: TRBV29-1; d_call: TRBD1; clone_size: -; cdr3_aa: CSVMTGRRNTEAFF; cdr3_nt: TGCAGCGTCATGACAGGGAGGAGGAACACTGAAGCTTTCTTT
j_call: TRBJ2-5; v_call: TRBV12-3/TRBV12-4; d_call: -; clone_size: few; cdr3_aa: CASSFGAARHQETQYF; cdr3_nt: TGTGCCAGCAGTTTCGGCGCTGCCCGACACCAAGAGACCCAGTACTTC
j_call: TRBJ2-3; v_call: TRBV29-1; d_call: TRBD2; clone_size: few; cdr3_aa: CSVVLAGPTDTQYF; cdr3_nt: TGCAGCGTTGTCCTAGCGGGACCCACAGATACGCAGTATTTT